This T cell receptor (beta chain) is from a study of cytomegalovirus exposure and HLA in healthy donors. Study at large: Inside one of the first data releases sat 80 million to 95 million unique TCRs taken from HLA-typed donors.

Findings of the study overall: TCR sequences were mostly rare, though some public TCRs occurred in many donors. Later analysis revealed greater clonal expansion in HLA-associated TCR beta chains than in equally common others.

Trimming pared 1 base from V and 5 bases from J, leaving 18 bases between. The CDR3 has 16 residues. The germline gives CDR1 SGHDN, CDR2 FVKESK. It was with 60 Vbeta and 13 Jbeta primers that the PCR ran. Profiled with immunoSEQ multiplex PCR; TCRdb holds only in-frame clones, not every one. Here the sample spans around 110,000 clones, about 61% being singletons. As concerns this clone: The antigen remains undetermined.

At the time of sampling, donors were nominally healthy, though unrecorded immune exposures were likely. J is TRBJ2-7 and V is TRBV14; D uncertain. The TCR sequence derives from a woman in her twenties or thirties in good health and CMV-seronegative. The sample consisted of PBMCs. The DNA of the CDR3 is TGTGCCAGCAGCCAAGGGGTTAGCCCCGGGTATGACGAGCAGTACTTC. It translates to CASSQGVSPGYDEQYF.